The clone carrying this TCR beta chain was seen many times. MiXCR, run by TCRdb on the RT-PCR reads, gives a single entry per CDR3 protein. The repertoire has about 680,000 distinct CDR3 sequences, 14% of them found once; the top ten carry 3.6%. Trimming took 4 bases from V and 4 from J, leaving 5 bases between them. The CDR3 length is 11 residues. CDR1 and CDR2 from the germline V gene are ENHRY and SYGVKD. The specimen sequenced was memory CD4+ T cells from blood. The chain is built from TRBV10-3 and TRBJ2-7; no definite D call. The TCR was taken from a female donor in good health, serving as a healthy control. This CDR3 reads CAISGAYEQYF. In nucleotides, the CDR3 is TGTGCCATCAGTGGAGCGTACGAGCAGTACTTC.